What follows are 20 T cell receptor beta chains derived from one specimen sequenced in a study of blood T cell repertoires in COVID-19. Profiled with immunoSEQ multiplex PCR; TCRdb holds only in-frame clones, not every one. This table holds around 120,000 clones, almost 90% found once. Sequencing was done on a sample of peripheral blood. Every receptor here comes from a woman aged 55 to 70 with COVID-19, enrolled during active disease.

This clone appeared a single time. The CDR3 nucleotides read TGTGCCAGCCGGGACAGGGGGATGACTGAAGCTTTCTTT. The encoded protein is CASRDRGMTEAFF. The V and J genes are TRBV6-4 and TRBJ1-1, with 11 positions matching TRBD1. Germline values: CDR1 MRHNA, CDR2 SNTAGT. J gave up 5 bases and V 8 bases, and 4 bases lay outside the gene matches. The CDR3 has 13 residues.

The J gene is TRBJ2-3, the V gene TRBV5-1, with 9 nucleotides matching TRBD2. Per the germline V gene, CDR1 is SGHRS and CDR2 is YFSETQ. The junction had 5 bases not matched to a gene; V was cut back by 0 bases and J by 3 bases. There are 16 residues in the CDR3. The CDR3 region is CASSLGLAGRTDTQYF. CDR3 sequence (DNA): TGCGCCAGCAGCTTGGGCCTAGCGGGGAGAACAGATACGCAGTATTTT.

The chain has TRBV4-2 and TRBJ1-6; D gene uncertain. Germline lookup yields CDR1 LGHNA and CDR2 YNFKEQ. The V gene lost 1 base and the J gene lost 6 bases, with 4 bases spanning the gap. There are 13 residues in the CDR3. This CDR3 reads CASSQGSNSPLHF. CDR3 sequence (DNA): TGTGCCAGCAGCCAAGGCAGTAATTCACCCCTCCACTTT.

CDR3 amino acids: CASSPDLNQETQYF. The CDR3 nucleotides read TGCGCCAGCAGCCCGGACTTAAACCAAGAGACCCAGTACTTC. This rearrangement joins TRBV5-1 to TRBJ2-5; a possible D gene is TRBD2 (5 bases). The germline V and J ends were trimmed by 4 bases and 0 bases, with 10 bases remaining between them. The CDR3 runs 14 residues. Germline CDR1 is SGHRS and CDR2 is YFSETQ.

The chain is built from TRBV5-1 and TRBJ1-1; the D gene is possibly TRBD1 (5 bases). The V end was cut by 6 bases, the J end by 2 bases, with 20 bases between. Germline V gene lookup returns CDR1 SGHRS and CDR2 YFSETQ. This CDR3 is 16 amino acids long. The CDR3 DNA reads as TGCGCCAGCAACAACCTCTTGGGGGGGTTTAACACTGAAGCTTTCTTT. Translation: CASNNLLGGFNTEAFF.

This chain connects TRBV19 to TRBJ1-4; a possible D gene is TRBD1 (6 bases). Trimming took off 7 bases at V and 3 bases at J, with 18 bases between the two ends. This CDR3 is built from 16 residues. CDR1 is LNHDA, CDR2 SQIVND, per germline (reference sequence). The CDR3 DNA follows: TGTGCCAGTACCGAGGCGGGGGCGGCAGCTAATGAAAAACTGTTTTTT. Its translation: CASTEAGAAANEKLFF.

This chain uses TRBV5-5 with TRBJ1-5, with 8 bases aligning to TRBD1. CDR3 length: 14 residues. Trimming took 1 base from V and 5 from J; bases not matched to a gene: 2. Germline CDR1 SGHKS, CDR2 YYEKEE (reference sequence). The CDR3 coding sequence is TGTGCCAGCAGCTTGTTACAGGGGGATCAGCCCCAGCATTTT. Translated: CASSLLQGDQPQHF.

The rearrangement uses TRBV6-5 and TRBJ1-2; D may be TRBD1 (6 bases). In germline, CDR1 is MNHEY, CDR2 SVGAGI. The V gene lost 3 bases and the J gene lost 5 bases, with 16 bases spanning the gap. CDR3 length equals 15 residues. This CDR3 reads CASSYDRMLGYGYTF. The CDR3 nucleotides read TGTGCCAGCAGTTATGACAGGATGCTAGGATATGGCTACACCTTC.

This sequence joins TRBV18 and TRBJ1-1; 7 nucleotides align to TRBD1. Losses at the gene ends were 5 bases for V and 1 base for J; bases not matched to a gene: 7. Germline V gives CDR1 KGHSH, CDR2 LQKENI. The CDR3 runs to 15 residues. The chain's CDR3 is CASSITGTENTEAFF. CDR3 bases: TGTGCCAGCTCAATTACAGGGACAGAGAACACTGAAGCTTTCTTT.

The CDR3 nucleotides are TGTGCCAGCAGCTTATACAAGAACACCGGGGAGCTGTTTTTT. Translating gives CASSLYKNTGELFF. The chain joins TRBV7-2 to TRBJ2-2; D not resolved. V was pared by 2 bases and J by 1 base, with 5 bases between. This CDR3 is 14 amino acids long. Germline CDR1 SGHTA, CDR2 FQGNSA.

The chain links TRBV2 to TRBJ1-2, with TRBD1 identical over 8 bases. The CDR3 is made up of 13 amino acids. Per the germline V gene, CDR1 is SNHLY and CDR2 is FYNNEI. V was pared by 6 bases and J by 1 base, with 1 base of the junction left unmatched. CDR3 sequence reads: CASSDRGNYGYTF. The CDR3 coding sequence is TGTGCCAGCAGCGACAGGGGTAACTATGGCTACACCTTC.

The rearrangement joins TRBV18 to TRBJ2-2; 7 positions match TRBD1. Germline V CDR1 and CDR2: KGHSH, LQKENI. This CDR3 is 15 amino acids long. The trim removed 3 bases at V and 4 bases at J, leaving 5 bases unmatched. The CDR3 DNA is TGTGCCAGCTCACCCCAACAGGGGCCCACCGGGGAGCTGTTTTTT. Residues: CASSPQQGPTGELFF.

This chain joins TRBV18 and TRBJ2-2; 10 bases match TRBD1. CDR1 and CDR2 from the germline V gene are KGHSH and LQKENI. The CDR3 is 16 residues long. The V and J ends lost 4 bases and 1 base, in that order; junction bases with no gene match: 3. CDR3 DNA: TGTGCCAGCTCACGTGGGACAGGGGAGAACACCGGGGAGCTGTTTTTT. Its translation is CASSRGTGENTGELFF.

This chain uses TRBV7-2 with TRBJ1-2, with TRBD1 identical over 9 bases. The CDR3 contains 13 residues. In germline, CDR1 is SGHTA, CDR2 FQGNSA. The V gene end was trimmed by 3 bases and the J gene end by 5 bases; junction bases not matched to a gene: 1. Here the CDR3 DNA reads TGTGCCAGCAGCTTGGACAGGGGATATGGCTACACCTTC. Translated: CASSLDRGYGYTF.

The J gene is TRBJ1-3, the V gene TRBV5-1; TRBD1 might be the D (5 bases). This CDR3 has 15 residues. Germline V gene data show CDR1 as SGHRS and CDR2 as YFSETQ. With 1 base removed from V and 8 bases from J, the gap between germline ends came to 16 bases. This chain's CDR3 is CASSLTGGFTDTIYF. The CDR3 DNA follows: TGCGCCAGCAGCTTGACGGGGGGGTTTACGGACACCATATATTTT.

This sequence joins TRBV4-3 and TRBJ1-2, with 8 bases aligning to TRBD1. Germline V gene sequence: CDR1 LGHNA, CDR2 YSLEER. The CDR3 contains 17 residues. The V and J ends lost 5 bases and 7 bases, in that order; junction bases with no gene match: 18. In DNA, the CDR3 is TGCGCCAGCAGCTTAGGGAAAAGGACAGGGAGAGTTGCTGGCTACACCTTC. As protein: CASSLGKRTGRVAGYTF.

Note on this clone: Other DNA sequences in this sample translate to the same CDR3. This sequence joins TRBV3-1 (or the pseudogene TRBV3-2) and TRBJ1-1; a possible D gene is TRBD1 (6 bases). V lost 3 bases and J 1 base, leaving 9 bases between the germline ends. CDR3 length: 14 amino acids. CDR1 is LGHDT and CDR2 is YNNKEL in the germline V gene (reference sequence). The CDR3 reads CASSQLQGNTEAFF. The CDR3 DNA sequence: TGTGCCAGCAGCCAGCTACAGGGGAACACTGAAGCTTTCTTT.

The chain has TRBV4-2 and TRBJ1-4; D perhaps matches TRBD1 (5 bases). The length of the CDR3 is 14 residues. Looked up from germline, CDR1 is LGHNA and CDR2 is YNFKEQ. Trimming removed 0 bases at V and 8 bases at J, with 10 bases between. CDR3 sequence: CASSQDLTGEKLFF. In DNA, the CDR3 is TGTGCCAGCAGCCAAGATCTCACAGGAGAAAAACTGTTTTTT.

The V call is TRBV5-1, the J call TRBJ2-7; D perhaps matches TRBD1 (6 bases). The CDR3 is 14 residues long. Trimming removed 2 bases at V and 1 base at J, with 10 bases between. Looked up from germline, CDR1 is SGHRS and CDR2 is YFSETQ. DNA of the CDR3: TGCGCCAGCAGCTTCATGGACAGATCCTACGAGCAGTACTTC. This codes for CASSFMDRSYEQYF.

The rearrangement joins TRBV7-2 to TRBJ2-3, with a possible D match to TRBD2 (5 bases). With 5 bases removed from V and 4 bases from J, the gap between germline ends came to 16 bases. There are 15 residues in the CDR3. From germline, CDR1 is SGHTA and CDR2 FQGNSA. The CDR3 DNA reads TGTGCCAGCAGCCCCGTAGGAAGCGGAGCAGATACGCAGTATTTT. Translated, it gives CASSPVGSGADTQYF.